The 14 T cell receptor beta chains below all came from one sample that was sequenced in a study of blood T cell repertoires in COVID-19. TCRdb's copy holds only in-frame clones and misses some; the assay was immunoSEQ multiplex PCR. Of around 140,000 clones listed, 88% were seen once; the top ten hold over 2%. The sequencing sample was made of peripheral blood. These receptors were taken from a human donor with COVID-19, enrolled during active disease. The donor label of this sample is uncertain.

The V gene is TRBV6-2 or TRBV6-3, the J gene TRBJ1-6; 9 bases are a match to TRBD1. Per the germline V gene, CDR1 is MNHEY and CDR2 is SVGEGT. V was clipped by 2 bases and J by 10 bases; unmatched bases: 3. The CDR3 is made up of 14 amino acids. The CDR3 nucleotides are TGTGCCAGCAGTTACGGGACAGGGAGGTCACCCCTCCACTTT. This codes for CASSYGTGRSPLHF.

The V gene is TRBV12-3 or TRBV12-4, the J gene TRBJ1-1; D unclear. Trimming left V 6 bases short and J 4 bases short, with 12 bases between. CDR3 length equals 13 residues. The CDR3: CASRLIPGTEAFF. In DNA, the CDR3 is TGTGCCAGCAGATTGATCCCCGGCACTGAAGCTTTCTTT.

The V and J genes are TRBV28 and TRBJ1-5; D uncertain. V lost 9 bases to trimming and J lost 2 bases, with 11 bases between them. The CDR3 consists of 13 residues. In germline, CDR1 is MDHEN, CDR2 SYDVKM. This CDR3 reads CASEAGGNQPQHF. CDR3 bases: TGTGCCAGTGAAGCCGGGGGCAATCAGCCCCAGCATTTT.

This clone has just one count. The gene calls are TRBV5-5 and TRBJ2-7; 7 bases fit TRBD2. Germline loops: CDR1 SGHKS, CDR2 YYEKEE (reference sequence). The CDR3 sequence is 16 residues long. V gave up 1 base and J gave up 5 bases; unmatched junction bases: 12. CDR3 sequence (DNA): TGTGCCAGCAGCTTGTCGGTGAATCGCGGGGGTCACGAGCAGTACTTC. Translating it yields CASSLSVNRGGHEQYF.

CDR3 sequence reads: CASSFLTGESGNTIYF. As DNA, the CDR3 is TGCGCCAGCAGCTTCTTAACAGGGGAATCTGGAAACACCATATATTTT. J is TRBJ1-3 and V is TRBV5-1; 7 bases are a match to TRBD1. The CDR3 runs 16 residues. J lost 1 base, V lost 2 bases, and 6 bases had no gene match. The germline CDR1 and CDR2 sequences are SGHRS and YFSETQ. The full variable domain, rest sourced from reference TRBV5-1 and TRBJ1-3, is KAGVTQTPRYLIKTRGQQVTLSCSPISGHRSVSWYQQTPGQGLQFLFEYFSETQRNKGNFPGRFSGRQFSNSRSEMNVSTLELGDSALYLCASSFLTGESGNTIYFGEGSWLTVV.

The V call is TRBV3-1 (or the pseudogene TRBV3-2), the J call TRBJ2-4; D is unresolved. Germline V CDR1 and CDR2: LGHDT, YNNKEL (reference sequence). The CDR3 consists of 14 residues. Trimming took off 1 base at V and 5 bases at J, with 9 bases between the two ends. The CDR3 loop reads CASSQGFAENIQYF. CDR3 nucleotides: TGTGCCAGCAGCCAAGGGTTTGCAGAAAACATTCAGTACTTC.

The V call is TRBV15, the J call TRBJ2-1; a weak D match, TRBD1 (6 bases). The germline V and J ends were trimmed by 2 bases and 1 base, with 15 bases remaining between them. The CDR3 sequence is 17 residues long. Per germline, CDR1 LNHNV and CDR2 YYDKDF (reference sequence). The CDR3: CATSRPTDSRSYNEQFF. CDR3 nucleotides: TGTGCCACCAGCAGACCCACGGACAGTCGTTCCTACAATGAGCAGTTCTTC.

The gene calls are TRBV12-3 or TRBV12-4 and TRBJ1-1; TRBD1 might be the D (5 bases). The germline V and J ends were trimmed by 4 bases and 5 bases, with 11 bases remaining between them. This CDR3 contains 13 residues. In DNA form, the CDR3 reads TGTGCCAGCAGTTGGGACTGGGGGACTGAAGCTTTCTTT. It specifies CASSWDWGTEAFF.

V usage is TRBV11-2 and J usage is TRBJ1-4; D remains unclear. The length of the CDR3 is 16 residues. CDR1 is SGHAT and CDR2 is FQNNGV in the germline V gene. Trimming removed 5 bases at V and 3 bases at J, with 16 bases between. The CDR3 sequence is CASSPVRGRSNEKLFF. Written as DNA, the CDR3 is TGTGCCAGCAGCCCGGTCCGGGGTCGGTCTAATGAAAAACTGTTTTTT.

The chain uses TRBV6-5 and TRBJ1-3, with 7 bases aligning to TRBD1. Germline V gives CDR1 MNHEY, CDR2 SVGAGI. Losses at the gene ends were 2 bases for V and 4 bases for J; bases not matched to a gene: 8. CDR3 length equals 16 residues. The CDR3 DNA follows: TGTGCCAGCAGTTACACCCCCAGGGGGTTGGGAAACACCATATATTTT. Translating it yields CASSYTPRGLGNTIYF.

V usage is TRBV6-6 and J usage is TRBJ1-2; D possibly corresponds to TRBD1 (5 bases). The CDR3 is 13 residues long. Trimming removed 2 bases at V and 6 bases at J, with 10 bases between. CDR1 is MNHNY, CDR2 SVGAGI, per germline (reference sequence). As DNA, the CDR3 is TGTGCCAGCAGTTACGATTGGGGGGATGGCTACACCTTC. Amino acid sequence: CASSYDWGDGYTF.

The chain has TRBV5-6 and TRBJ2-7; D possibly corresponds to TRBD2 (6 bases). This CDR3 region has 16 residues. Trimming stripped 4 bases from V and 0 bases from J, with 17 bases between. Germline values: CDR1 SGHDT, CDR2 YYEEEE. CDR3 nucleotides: TGTGCCAGCAGCGAGCTTACCCGGGGGTCCTCCTACGAGCAGTACTTC. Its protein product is CASSELTRGSSYEQYF.

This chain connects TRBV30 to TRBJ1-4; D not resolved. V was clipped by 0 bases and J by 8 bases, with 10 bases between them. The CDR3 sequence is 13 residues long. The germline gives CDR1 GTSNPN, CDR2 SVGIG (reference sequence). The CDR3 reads CAWSVQEVEKLFF. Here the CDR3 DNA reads TGTGCCTGGAGTGTACAAGAGGTAGAAAAACTGTTTTTT. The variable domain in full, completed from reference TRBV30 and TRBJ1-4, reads SQTIHQWPATLVQPVGSPLSLECTVEGTSNPNLYWYRQAAGRGLQLLFYSVGIGQISSEVPQNLSASRPQDRQFILSSKKLLLSDSGFYLCAWSVQEVEKLFFGSGTQLSVL.

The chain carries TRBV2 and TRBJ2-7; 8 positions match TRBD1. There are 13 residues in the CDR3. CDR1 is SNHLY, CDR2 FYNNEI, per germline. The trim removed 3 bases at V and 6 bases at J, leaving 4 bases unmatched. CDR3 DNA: TGTGCCAGCAGTGACCAGGGGGCTGGCGAGCAGTACTTC. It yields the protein CASSDQGAGEQYF.